The 3 T cell receptor beta chains listed next were all sequenced from one sample in a study of blood T cell repertoires in COVID-19. Data came from immunoSEQ multiplex PCR; TCRdb stores just in-frame clones and leaves some out. This table holds hundreds of thousands of clones, 86% found once. The material sequenced was PBMCs or T cells enriched from blood (not recorded which). The source of these receptors is a woman between 50 and 59 years old in a cohort exposed to, infected with or recovered from COVID-19 (not recorded which).

The J gene is TRBJ1-6, the V gene TRBV11-2, with D tentatively TRBD1 (6 bases). The germline CDR1 and CDR2 sequences are SGHAT and FQNNGV. The CDR3 consists of 14 residues. V lost 8 bases and J 8 bases, leaving 16 bases between the germline ends. The CDR3 sequence is CASSGGGADSPLHF. For the CDR3, the DNA is TGTGCCAGCTCCGGCGGGGGCGCGGATTCACCCCTCCACTTT.

The chain joins TRBV7-2 to TRBJ2-3; tentatively, D is TRBD2 (6 bases). The germline V gene has CDR1 SGHTA and CDR2 FQGNSA. V gave up 6 bases and J gave up 0 bases, with 22 bases separating them. CDR3 size: 18 residues. The CDR3 DNA reads TGTGCCAGCAGACGGAGGGTCGGCGATTATACTAGCACAGATACGCAGTATTTT. Its protein product is CASRRRVGDYTSTDTQYF. The variable domain in full, completed from reference TRBV7-2 and TRBJ2-3, reads GAGVSQSPSNKVTEKGKDVELRCDPISGHTALYWYRQSLGQGLEFLIYFQGNSAPDKSGLPSDRFSAERTGGSVSTLTIQRTQQEDSAVYLCASRRRVGDYTSTDTQYFGPGTRLTVL.

V usage is TRBV28 and J usage is TRBJ2-1, with 8 bases fitting TRBD2. Per germline, CDR1 MDHEN and CDR2 SYDVKM. The CDR3 extends over 16 amino acids. V was clipped by 2 bases and J by 4 bases; unmatched bases: 7. In DNA form, the CDR3 reads TGTGCCAGCAGTTTAATTGGGGCGGGGGGTTACAATGAGCAGTTCTTC. Residues: CASSLIGAGGYNEQFF.